These 20 T cell receptor beta chains came from one sample sequenced in a study of blood T cell repertoires in COVID-19. Clones were sequenced by immunoSEQ multiplex PCR, and TCRdb holds only the in-frame ones, with some missing. The sample holds under 200,000 clones; 70% to 90% are singletons and the top ten take roughly 21%. Sequencing was performed on peripheral blood. Receptors originate from a man aged 60-69 years with active or convalescent COVID-19.

This rearrangement joins TRBV10-3 to TRBJ1-3; D not certain. Trimming cost V 11 bases and J 11 bases, with 28 bases left between them. This CDR3 has 15 residues. The germline V gene has CDR1 ENHRY and CDR2 SYGVKD. CDR3 DNA: TGTGCCTCCCAGACGCGGGGTTATATTGGTGGCGCCATATATTTT. Translation gives CASQTRGYIGGAIYF.

V is TRBV6-1 and J is TRBJ1-4; D not resolved. Trimming cost V 4 bases and J 3 bases, with 18 bases left between them. Germline CDR1 and CDR2: MNHNS and SASEGT. The CDR3 has 17 amino acids. The CDR3 DNA is TGTGCCAGCAGTGTATCCATCAGACTCCAATCTAATGAAAAACTGTTTTTT. Its protein product is CASSVSIRLQSNEKLFF.

This clone was recorded once. In nucleotides, the CDR3 is TGTGCCAGCAGCGTAGGGTCCAGCTATGGCTACACCTTC. As protein: CASSVGSSYGYTF. The rearrangement uses TRBV9 and TRBJ1-2, with no clear D. Germline lookup yields CDR1 SGDLS and CDR2 YYNGEE. The V end was cut by 0 bases, the J end by 4 bases, with 7 bases between. This CDR3 has 13 amino acids.

The chain combines TRBV7-9 with TRBJ2-7, with 14 bases aligning to TRBD2. This CDR3 region has 16 residues. Germline V CDR1 and CDR2: SEHNR, FQNEAQ (reference sequence). J lost 3 bases, V lost 5 bases, and 6 bases had no gene match. The CDR3 sequence: CASSPPGLAGGYEQYF. CDR3 bases: TGTGCCAGCAGCCCACCAGGACTAGCGGGGGGCTACGAGCAGTACTTC.

CDR3: CAITRDMTYEQYF. CDR3 bases: TGTGCCATTACCCGGGACATGACCTACGAGCAGTACTTC. The chain recombines TRBV12-3 or TRBV12-4 with TRBJ2-7; possible D gene TRBD1, 6 bases. CDR3 size: 13 residues. Between the trimmed V and J ends, which lost 10 bases and 2 bases, there was a span of 15 bases.

This clone was seen more than once but under ten times. The chain combines TRBV7-2 with TRBJ1-4, with TRBD1 identical over 7 bases. The J segment lost 2 bases and the V segment lost 6 bases, leaving 6 bases of the junction unmatched. CDR3 length equals 15 residues. Germline-derived CDR1 and CDR2 are SGHTA and FQGNSA. CDR3 nucleotides: TGTGCCAGCAGGCGACAGGGTTACACTAATGAAAAACTGTTTTTT. It specifies CASRRQGYTNEKLFF.

The chain couples TRBV7-2 to TRBJ2-3, with 9 positions matching TRBD2. Per germline, CDR1 SGHTA and CDR2 FQGNSA. The CDR3 contains 15 residues. The trim removed 3 bases at V and 6 bases at J, leaving 7 bases unmatched. The CDR3 coding sequence is TGTGCCAGCAGCTTTGGCGGGGGGGCCATTGATACGCAGTATTTT. Protein: CASSFGGGAIDTQYF.

The rearrangement uses TRBV10-3 and TRBJ1-5; D unresolved. The CDR3 length is 14 residues. V lost 0 bases and J lost 7, with 10 bases in between. CDR1 is ENHRY, CDR2 SYGVKD, per germline. CDR3 sequence: CAISESMTSQPQHF. Here the CDR3 DNA reads TGTGCCATCAGTGAGTCGATGACAAGCCAGCCCCAGCATTTT.

The V and J genes are TRBV27 and TRBJ2-7, with 8 bases lining up with TRBD1. CDR1 is MNHEY and CDR2 is SMNVEV in the germline V gene (reference sequence). V shed 7 bases and J 2 bases; nucleotides not matched to a gene: 10. The CDR3 contains 15 residues. The CDR3 nucleotides read TGTGCCAGCAAAGCTAGGACAGGGCCAACCTACGAGCAGTACTTC. The encoded protein is CASKARTGPTYEQYF.

V usage is TRBV5-1 and J usage is TRBJ2-1; D remains unclear. V shed 0 bases and J shed 3 bases, with 7 bases lying between them. CDR1 is SGHRS and CDR2 is YFSETQ in the germline V gene. This CDR3 is 14 amino acids long. The DNA for the CDR3 is TGCGCCAGCAGCTTGGGTCGGGTCTACAATGAGCAGTTCTTC. This gives the protein CASSLGRVYNEQFF. The full variable domain, with the rest looked up from reference TRBV5-1 and TRBJ2-1, is KAGVTQTPRYLIKTRGQQVTLSCSPISGHRSVSWYQQTPGQGLQFLFEYFSETQRNKGNFPGRFSGRQFSNSRSEMNVSTLELGDSALYLCASSLGRVYNEQFFGPGTRLTVL.

This sequence joins TRBV5-4 and TRBJ2-1, with 7 positions matching TRBD2. The ends lost 4 bases at V and 8 bases at J; junction bases unmatched: 9. The length of the CDR3 is 14 residues. The germline V gene has CDR1 SGHNT and CDR2 YYREEE (reference sequence). The CDR3 here is CASSGGTLADEQFF. CDR3 nucleotides: TGTGCCAGCAGCGGGGGAACGCTAGCGGATGAGCAGTTCTTC.

This clone showed up just once. The rearrangement links TRBV2 to TRBJ1-5, with D possibly TRBD1 on 6 matching bases. The V end was cut by 6 bases, the J end by 8 bases, with 20 bases between. CDR3 length equals 15 residues. CDR1 and CDR2 from the germline V gene are SNHLY and FYNNEI. This CDR3 reads CASRETQDSLKPQHF. CDR3 DNA sequence: TGTGCCAGCAGGGAGACCCAGGACAGCTTGAAGCCCCAGCATTTT.

In its sample, this clone was seen a few times. The chain uses TRBV6-4 and TRBJ1-5; D remains ambiguous. V was cut by 0 bases and J by 7 bases, with 10 bases left in between. This CDR3 has 14 amino acids. CDR1 and CDR2 from the germline V gene are MRHNA and SNTAGT. Here the CDR3 DNA reads TGTGCCAGCAGTGACTCGCAGTCGGGACAGCCCCAGCATTTT. The encoded protein is CASSDSQSGQPQHF.

The chain joins TRBV29-1 to TRBJ2-5; 11 nucleotides agree with TRBD2. This CDR3 region has 17 residues. J gave up 5 bases and V 0 bases, and 11 bases lay outside the gene matches. Per germline, CDR1 SQVTM and CDR2 ANQGSEA. CDR3 sequence (DNA): TGCAGCGTTGAAGAACCTAGCGGGGGGCCCCGCAAGGAGACCCAGTACTTC. Its protein is CSVEEPSGGPRKETQYF.

V is TRBV5-6 and J is TRBJ1-1; the match to TRBD1 covers 10 bases. The ends lost 3 bases at V and 3 bases at J; junction bases unmatched: 5. The CDR3 has 15 amino acids. CDR1 and CDR2 (germline): SGHDT, YYEEEE. DNA for the CDR3: TGTGCCAGCAGCTCCGGGACAGGGGTTGACACTGAAGCTTTCTTT. It encodes CASSSGTGVDTEAFF.

The chain has TRBV5-1 and TRBJ1-1; D is undetermined. Germline values: CDR1 SGHRS, CDR2 YFSETQ. The V end lost 0 bases, the J end lost 0 bases, and 9 bases lay between the germline ends. The CDR3 is 15 amino acids. The CDR3 DNA reads TGCGCCAGCAGCTTGGGTATAGCTCTGAACACTGAAGCTTTCTTT. Translating gives CASSLGIALNTEAFF.

The V gene is TRBV5-6, the J gene TRBJ1-2; 8 bases fit TRBD1. The V gene end was trimmed by 5 bases and the J gene end by 4 bases; junction bases not matched to a gene: 1. CDR3 length: 12 residues. Germline loops: CDR1 SGHDT, CDR2 YYEEEE. CDR3 in amino acids: CASSQGAYGYTF. The DNA for the CDR3 is TGTGCCAGCAGTCAGGGGGCCTATGGCTACACCTTC.

This chain links TRBV6-5 with TRBJ1-2; tentative D call: TRBD1 (5 bases). CDR3 length: 16 amino acids. Germline V gene lookup returns CDR1 MNHEY and CDR2 SVGAGI. With 2 bases removed from V and 4 bases from J, the gap between germline ends came to 17 bases. This CDR3 reads CASSYGLVGGTYGYTF. CDR3 DNA: TGTGCCAGCAGTTACGGGTTGGTGGGGGGAACCTATGGCTACACCTTC.

The V gene is TRBV19, the J gene TRBJ1-2; 8 bases line up with TRBD1. The CDR3 sequence is 13 residues long. CDR1 is LNHDA, CDR2 SQIVND, per germline (reference sequence). The J segment lost 7 bases and the V segment lost 5 bases, leaving 6 bases of the junction unmatched. CDR3 residues: CASSPTGESGYTF. CDR3 sequence (DNA): TGTGCCAGTAGTCCGACAGGGGAGAGTGGCTACACCTTC.

The rearrangement uses TRBV2 and TRBJ1-6; 8 nucleotides align to TRBD1. The germline gives CDR1 SNHLY, CDR2 FYNNEI. The CDR3 totals 18 residues. With 8 bases clipped from V and 6 bases from J, the junction kept 18 bases outside the gene matches. The CDR3 DNA is TGTGCCAGCTGGGCAGGGGGCGGGATACCCCGCCTTAATTCACCCCTCCACTTT. Translation: CASWAGGGIPRLNSPLHF.